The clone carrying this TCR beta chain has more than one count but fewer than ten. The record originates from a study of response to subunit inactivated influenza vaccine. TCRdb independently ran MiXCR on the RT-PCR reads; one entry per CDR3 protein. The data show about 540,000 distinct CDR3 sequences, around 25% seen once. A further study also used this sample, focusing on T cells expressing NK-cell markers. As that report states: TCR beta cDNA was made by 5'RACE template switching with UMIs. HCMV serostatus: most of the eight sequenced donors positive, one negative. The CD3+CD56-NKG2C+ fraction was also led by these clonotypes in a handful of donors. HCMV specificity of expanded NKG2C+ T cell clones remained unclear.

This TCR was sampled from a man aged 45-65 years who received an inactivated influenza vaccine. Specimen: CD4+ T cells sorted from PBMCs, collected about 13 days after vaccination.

CDR3 region: CAIRDRGERTDTQYF. CDR3 bases: TGTGCCATCAGGGACAGGGGCGAACGCACAGATACGCAGTATTTT. The rearrangement uses TRBV10-3 and TRBJ2-3; 9 bases are a match to TRBD1. Unmatched junction bases numbered 5, after V lost 6 bases and J lost 1 base. Germline-derived CDR1 and CDR2 are ENHRY and SYGVKD. The CDR3 length is 15 residues.